One sample yielded the 28 T cell receptor beta chains listed below, sequenced in a study of T-cell memory formation after mild COVID-19. Using its own MiXCR run on the 5' RACE reads, TCRdb lists one record per CDR3 protein. The sample has hundreds of thousands of distinct CDR3 sequences, about 17% seen once. The source material was PBMCs or a T cell subset sorted from them (not recorded which). These receptors all come from a man aged 18 to 30 who had mild COVID-19 (a few samples of this study predate the infection). Cell type and time point are not known.

The CDR3 reads CASSKQGLQETQYF. The CDR3 region has the DNA TGTGCCAGCAGCAAACAGGGCCTACAAGAGACCCAGTACTTC. The genes are TRBV11-3 and TRBJ2-5; D is perhaps TRBD1 (6 bases). The CDR3 extends over 14 amino acids. V was trimmed by 5 bases and J by 2 bases, leaving 12 bases between them. Germline V gene sequence: CDR1 SGHNT, CDR2 YENEEA.

This clonotype was seen a few times. This chain joins TRBV5-4 and TRBJ2-7; 9 bases fit TRBD1. The ends lost 5 bases at V and 6 bases at J; junction bases unmatched: 9. CDR3 size: 14 residues. The germline gives CDR1 SGHNT, CDR2 YYREEE (reference sequence). The DNA of the CDR3 is TGTGCCAGCAGTACCGGGACAGGGCTTTCCGAGCAGTACTTC. It specifies CASSTGTGLSEQYF.

The chain has TRBV10-3 and TRBJ1-3; 8 bases are shared with TRBD1. CDR1 and CDR2 (germline): ENHRY, SYGVKD. The CDR3 contains 18 residues. The V and J ends lost 6 bases and 0 bases, in that order; junction bases with no gene match: 13. This CDR3 is CAIRETGERLYSGNTIYF. CDR3 nucleotides: TGTGCCATCAGAGAGACAGGGGAGAGGCTTTACTCTGGAAACACCATATATTTT.

This clonotype was recorded once. V gene TRBV7-9 combines with J gene TRBJ1-2; D gene uncertain. CDR3 length: 12 residues. CDR1 is SEHNR and CDR2 is FQNEAQ in the germline V gene (reference sequence). The V and J ends lost 5 bases and 7 bases respectively, with 11 bases between them. In nucleotides, the CDR3 is TGTGCCAGCAGCCCCGGAGGTCGTGGCTACACCTTC. It specifies CASSPGGRGYTF. The whole variable domain, remainder taken from reference TRBV7-9 and TRBJ1-2, is DTGVSQNPRHKITKRGQNVTFRCDPISEHNRLYWYRQTLGQGPEFLTYFQNEAQLEKSRLLSDRFSAERPKGSFSTLEIQRTEQGDSAMYLCASSPGGRGYTFGSGTRLTVV.

This chain connects TRBV20-1 to TRBJ2-7; D ambiguous. Germline lookup yields CDR1 DFQATT and CDR2 SNEGSKA (reference sequence). Trimming took off 2 bases at V and 1 base at J, with 9 bases between the two ends. The CDR3 has 13 amino acids. DNA of the CDR3: TGCAGTGCTAGACTACCAATGTCCTACGAGCAGTACTTC. Residues: CSARLPMSYEQYF.

The chain is built from TRBV6-5 and TRBJ2-3, with 10 positions matching TRBD2. The V and J ends lost 6 bases and 1 base, in that order; junction bases with no gene match: 7. The CDR3 has 16 amino acids. The germline V gene encodes CDR1 MNHEY and CDR2 SVGAGI. DNA of the CDR3: TGTGCCAGCAGAACCGTCCTAGCGGGGGGCACAGATACGCAGTATTTT. Its protein product is CASRTVLAGGTDTQYF.

The chain links TRBV24-1 to TRBJ2-1; no firm D call. The CDR3 runs 15 residues. The V gene's germline CDR1 is KGHDR and CDR2 SFDVKD. V was cut by 4 bases and J by 0 bases, with 9 bases left in between. CDR3: CATSEVESSYNEQFF. The DNA for the CDR3 is TGTGCCACCAGTGAGGTGGAGAGCTCCTACAATGAGCAGTTCTTC.

This clonotype was detected ten times or more. The V and J genes are TRBV5-1 and TRBJ1-1; D is undetermined. Germline CDR1 is SGHRS and CDR2 is YFSETQ. The CDR3 is 13 residues long. The germline V and J ends were trimmed by 0 bases and 5 bases, with 8 bases remaining between them. The CDR3 DNA reads as TGCGCCAGCAGCTTGGTCGGGTCGACTGAAGCTTTCTTT. This translates into CASSLVGSTEAFF. Complete variable domain (other parts from reference TRBV5-1 and TRBJ1-1): KAGVTQTPRYLIKTRGQQVTLSCSPISGHRSVSWYQQTPGQGLQFLFEYFSETQRNKGNFPGRFSGRQFSNSRSEMNVSTLELGDSALYLCASSLVGSTEAFFGQGTRLTVV.

The rearrangement links TRBV12-3 or TRBV12-4 to TRBJ2-2; D is perhaps TRBD2 (5 bases). CDR3 length: 13 amino acids. Trimming took off 2 bases at V and 7 bases at J, with 8 bases between the two ends. Here the CDR3 DNA reads TGTGCCAGCAGTTTAACCGCGGGCGGGGAGCTGTTTTTT. Its protein is CASSLTAGGELFF.

The chain links TRBV2 to TRBJ2-5, with a possible D match to TRBD1 (5 bases). The germline CDR1 and CDR2 sequences are SNHLY and FYNNEI. The CDR3 is 13 residues long. V dropped 7 bases and J dropped 2 bases, with 11 bases sitting between them. CDR3 sequence: CASNPQGQETQYF. The DNA of the CDR3 is TGTGCCAGCAACCCCCAGGGACAAGAGACCCAGTACTTC.

This clonotype was counted a few times. The genes are TRBV27 and TRBJ1-3, with a possible D match to TRBD1 (6 bases). There are 15 residues in the CDR3. Germline V gives CDR1 MNHEY, CDR2 SMNVEV (reference sequence). The germline V and J ends were trimmed by 6 bases and 8 bases, with 20 bases remaining between them. The CDR3 DNA sequence: TGTGCCAGCAGACAGGGACAAAGCCTTGGGTACACCATATATTTT. Encoded protein: CASRQGQSLGYTIYF.

This clonotype has more than one count but fewer than ten. This chain uses TRBV29-1 with TRBJ1-4; possibly TRBD1 for D (5 bases). CDR1 SQVTM and CDR2 ANQGSEA come from the germline V gene. V lost 1 base to trimming and J lost 10 bases, with 22 bases between them. The CDR3 contains 16 residues. The CDR3 protein is CSVEGGAGTFPGKLFF. The CDR3 DNA follows: TGCAGCGTTGAAGGAGGGGCAGGCACCTTCCCGGGAAAACTGTTTTTT.

This clonotype was seen a few times. The V call is TRBV19, the J call TRBJ2-6; D is perhaps TRBD1 (5 bases). The V end was cut by 5 bases, the J end by 0 bases, with 11 bases between. The CDR3 is 16 residues long. Looked up from germline, CDR1 is LNHDA and CDR2 is SQIVND (reference sequence). CDR3 DNA sequence: TGTGCCAGTAGTGTACAGGCTACCTCTGGGGCCAACGTCCTGACTTTC. Its protein product is CASSVQATSGANVLTF.

DNA for the CDR3: TGCGCCAGCAGCCAGGTAGGGGGCCTGGACATTCAGTACTTC. As protein: CASSQVGGLDIQYF. The chain has TRBV4-1 and TRBJ2-4; 7 bases line up with TRBD1. The CDR3 runs to 14 residues. Germline V gene data show CDR1 as MGHRA and CDR2 as YSYEKL. After removal of 3 bases from V and 8 bases from J, the junction contained 7 bases not matched to a gene.

This clonotype showed up just a few times. CDR3 region: CASGFPPSPLHF. CDR3 sequence (DNA): TGTGCTAGTGGTTTCCCACCTTCACCCCTCCACTTT. V gene TRBV12-5 combines with J gene TRBJ1-6, with D unclear. Germline CDR1 LGHNT, CDR2 FRNRAP. Trimming removed 3 bases from V and 9 bases from J, with 6 bases in between. The CDR3 is 12 residues long.

The chain combines TRBV28 with TRBJ2-3; 13 bases are a match to TRBD2. The V gene's germline CDR1 is MDHEN and CDR2 SYDVKM. The CDR3 spans 15 residues. V was clipped by 8 bases and J by 6 bases; unmatched bases: 8. The DNA for the CDR3 is TGTGCCAGCCCCCCACTAGCGGGGGGGCTGGATACGCAGTATTTT. It encodes CASPPLAGGLDTQYF.

This clonotype was detected only a few times. The genes are TRBV4-2 and TRBJ2-5; D is ambiguous. From germline, CDR1 is LGHNA and CDR2 YNFKEQ. Trimming removed 2 bases from V and 9 bases from J, with 10 bases in between. The CDR3 is made up of 12 amino acids. The CDR3 region is CASSQTERPQYF. Written as DNA, the CDR3 is TGTGCCAGCAGCCAAACAGAGCGACCCCAGTACTTC.

The sample holds one count of this clonotype. The V gene is TRBV6-5, the J gene TRBJ2-1; 7 nucleotides match TRBD1. The germline CDR1 and CDR2 sequences are MNHEY and SVGAGI. J was trimmed by 7 bases and V by 2 bases; bases with no gene match: 2. This CDR3 contains 13 residues. The CDR3 reads CASSYEGANEQFF. In DNA, the CDR3 is TGTGCCAGCAGTTACGAGGGGGCGAATGAGCAGTTCTTC.

This chain uses TRBV6-6 with TRBJ2-2, with 8 nucleotides matching TRBD2. Losses at the gene ends were 5 bases for V and 5 bases for J; bases not matched to a gene: 7. The CDR3 is made up of 15 amino acids. CDR1 and CDR2 from the germline V gene are MNHNY and SVGAGI (reference sequence). Here the CDR3 DNA reads TGTGCCAGCAGTCTCACGGGGGGGCAGACCGGGGAGCTGTTTTTT. Translated, it gives CASSLTGGQTGELFF.

This rearrangement joins TRBV20-1 to TRBJ2-3; D uncertain. The CDR3 contains 13 residues. V lost 3 bases, J lost 1 base, and 8 bases lay in between. Germline V CDR1 and CDR2: DFQATT, SNEGSKA (reference sequence). The CDR3 is CSASPIGTDTQYF. The CDR3 region has the DNA TGCAGTGCTAGCCCGATAGGCACAGATACGCAGTATTTT.

There are a few counts of this clonotype. The rearrangement joins TRBV7-9 to TRBJ2-3; 11 bases match TRBD2. J lost 11 bases, V lost 4 bases, and 23 bases had no gene match. Germline-derived CDR1 and CDR2 are SEHNR and FQNEAQ (reference sequence). The CDR3 length is 19 residues. The DNA of the CDR3 is TGTGCCAGCAGCTACCGCCCCACCTCGGGACTAGCGGATCCCCCGGGGCAGTATTTT. Its translation is CASSYRPTSGLADPPGQYF.

This chain uses TRBV24-1 with TRBJ2-5; 7 nucleotides agree with TRBD1. The trim removed 4 bases at V and 5 bases at J, leaving 6 bases unmatched. The CDR3 totals 14 residues. Germline V gives CDR1 KGHDR, CDR2 SFDVKD. CDR3 protein: CATSDQTGRETQYF. The CDR3, as DNA: TGTGCCACCAGTGACCAGACAGGGCGGGAGACCCAGTACTTC.

A few counts support this clonotype. The genes are TRBV6-2 or TRBV6-3 and TRBJ1-5; D gene ambiguous. The CDR3 length is 16 residues. Germline CDR1 MNHEY, CDR2 SVGEGT. V dropped 3 bases and J dropped 4 bases, with 16 bases sitting between them. This CDR3 is CASSYGLGLGNQPQHF. DNA of the CDR3: TGTGCCAGCAGTTATGGATTGGGGTTGGGGAATCAGCCCCAGCATTTT.

This clonotype appeared a few times. This chain connects TRBV7-2 to TRBJ2-3; TRBD2 is a possible D gene (6 bases). This CDR3 has 15 residues. Looked up from germline, CDR1 is SGHTA and CDR2 is FQGNSA. V shed 3 bases and J shed 4 bases, with 14 bases lying between them. CDR3 DNA sequence: TGTGCCAGCAGCTTGCGGGACTTTCCCCCAGATACGCAGTATTTT. Protein product: CASSLRDFPPDTQYF.

There are a few counts of this clonotype. A read error may produce the germline difference seen at one junction end. The chain uses TRBV7-7 and TRBJ2-2; D unresolved. The CDR3 consists of 14 residues. The germline V gene has CDR1 SSHAT and CDR2 FNYEAQ (reference sequence). The CDR3 DNA reads as TGTGCTAGCAGCCTCCAGGCGAACACCGGGGAGCTGTTTTTT. Amino acid sequence: CASSLQANTGELFF. The full variable domain, completed using reference TRBV7-7 and TRBJ2-2, is GAGVSQSPRYKVTKRGQDVTLRCDPISSHATLYWYQQALGQGPEFLTYFNYEAQPDKSGLPSDRFSAERPEGSISTLTIQRTEQRDSAMYRCASSLQANTGELFFGEGSRLTVL.

The CDR3 DNA follows: TGTGCCAGCAGCGAAAGCCCAGGGGGCGCATTTACCTATGGCTACACCTTC. Translating gives CASSESPGGAFTYGYTF. The chain uses TRBV9 and TRBJ1-2, with 8 nucleotides matching TRBD1. The CDR3 covers 17 residues. Germline CDR1 is SGDLS and CDR2 is YYNGEE. The V segment lost 3 bases and the J segment 4 bases; nucleotides outside the gene matches: 14. The full variable domain, completed using reference TRBV9 and TRBJ1-2, is DSGVTQTPKHLITATGQRVTLRCSPRSGDLSVYWYQQSLDQGLQFLIQYYNGEERAKGNILERFSAQQFPDLHSELNLSSLELGDSALYFCASSESPGGAFTYGYTFGSGTRLTVV.

This clonotype was detected a few times. The V call is TRBV7-9, the J call TRBJ2-3; D ambiguous. The CDR3 has 14 residues. V was shortened by 1 base and J by 6 bases, with 11 bases between the two germline ends. CDR1 is SEHNR and CDR2 is FQNEAQ in the germline V gene (reference sequence). The CDR3 nucleotides read TGTGCCAGCAGCTTAGGCTTGGGGATGGATACGCAGTATTTT. Its translation: CASSLGLGMDTQYF.

This clonotype was recorded a few times. The chain is built from TRBV4-3 and TRBJ2-1; 8 nucleotides agree with TRBD1. This CDR3 is built from 14 residues. After removal of 1 base from V and 9 bases from J, the junction contained 5 bases not matched to a gene. Germline lookup yields CDR1 LGHNA and CDR2 YSLEER. In nucleotides, the CDR3 is TGCGCCAGCAGCCAAGGGGCAGGGGGCGGTGAGCAGTTCTTC. Translating it yields CASSQGAGGGEQFF.